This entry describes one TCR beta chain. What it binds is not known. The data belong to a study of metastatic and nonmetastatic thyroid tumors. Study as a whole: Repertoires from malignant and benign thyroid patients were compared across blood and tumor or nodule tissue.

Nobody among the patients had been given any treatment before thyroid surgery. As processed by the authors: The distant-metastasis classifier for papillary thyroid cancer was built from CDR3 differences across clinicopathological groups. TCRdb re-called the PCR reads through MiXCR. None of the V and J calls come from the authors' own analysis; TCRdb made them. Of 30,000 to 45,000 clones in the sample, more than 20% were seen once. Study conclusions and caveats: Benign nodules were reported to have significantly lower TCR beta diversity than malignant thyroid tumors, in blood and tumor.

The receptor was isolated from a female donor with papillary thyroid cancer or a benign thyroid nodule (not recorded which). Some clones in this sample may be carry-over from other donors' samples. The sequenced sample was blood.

The DNA of the CDR3 is TGTGCCATCAGTGAGTCACAGGGGGCTGGACCCTATGGCTACACCTTC. Encoded protein: CAISESQGAGPYGYTF. This chain uses TRBV10-3 with TRBJ1-2; 9 positions agree with TRBD1. Germline V gene sequence: CDR1 ENHRY, CDR2 SYGVKD. V was pared by 0 bases and J by 4 bases, with 6 bases of the junction left unmatched. The CDR3 sequence is 16 residues long.